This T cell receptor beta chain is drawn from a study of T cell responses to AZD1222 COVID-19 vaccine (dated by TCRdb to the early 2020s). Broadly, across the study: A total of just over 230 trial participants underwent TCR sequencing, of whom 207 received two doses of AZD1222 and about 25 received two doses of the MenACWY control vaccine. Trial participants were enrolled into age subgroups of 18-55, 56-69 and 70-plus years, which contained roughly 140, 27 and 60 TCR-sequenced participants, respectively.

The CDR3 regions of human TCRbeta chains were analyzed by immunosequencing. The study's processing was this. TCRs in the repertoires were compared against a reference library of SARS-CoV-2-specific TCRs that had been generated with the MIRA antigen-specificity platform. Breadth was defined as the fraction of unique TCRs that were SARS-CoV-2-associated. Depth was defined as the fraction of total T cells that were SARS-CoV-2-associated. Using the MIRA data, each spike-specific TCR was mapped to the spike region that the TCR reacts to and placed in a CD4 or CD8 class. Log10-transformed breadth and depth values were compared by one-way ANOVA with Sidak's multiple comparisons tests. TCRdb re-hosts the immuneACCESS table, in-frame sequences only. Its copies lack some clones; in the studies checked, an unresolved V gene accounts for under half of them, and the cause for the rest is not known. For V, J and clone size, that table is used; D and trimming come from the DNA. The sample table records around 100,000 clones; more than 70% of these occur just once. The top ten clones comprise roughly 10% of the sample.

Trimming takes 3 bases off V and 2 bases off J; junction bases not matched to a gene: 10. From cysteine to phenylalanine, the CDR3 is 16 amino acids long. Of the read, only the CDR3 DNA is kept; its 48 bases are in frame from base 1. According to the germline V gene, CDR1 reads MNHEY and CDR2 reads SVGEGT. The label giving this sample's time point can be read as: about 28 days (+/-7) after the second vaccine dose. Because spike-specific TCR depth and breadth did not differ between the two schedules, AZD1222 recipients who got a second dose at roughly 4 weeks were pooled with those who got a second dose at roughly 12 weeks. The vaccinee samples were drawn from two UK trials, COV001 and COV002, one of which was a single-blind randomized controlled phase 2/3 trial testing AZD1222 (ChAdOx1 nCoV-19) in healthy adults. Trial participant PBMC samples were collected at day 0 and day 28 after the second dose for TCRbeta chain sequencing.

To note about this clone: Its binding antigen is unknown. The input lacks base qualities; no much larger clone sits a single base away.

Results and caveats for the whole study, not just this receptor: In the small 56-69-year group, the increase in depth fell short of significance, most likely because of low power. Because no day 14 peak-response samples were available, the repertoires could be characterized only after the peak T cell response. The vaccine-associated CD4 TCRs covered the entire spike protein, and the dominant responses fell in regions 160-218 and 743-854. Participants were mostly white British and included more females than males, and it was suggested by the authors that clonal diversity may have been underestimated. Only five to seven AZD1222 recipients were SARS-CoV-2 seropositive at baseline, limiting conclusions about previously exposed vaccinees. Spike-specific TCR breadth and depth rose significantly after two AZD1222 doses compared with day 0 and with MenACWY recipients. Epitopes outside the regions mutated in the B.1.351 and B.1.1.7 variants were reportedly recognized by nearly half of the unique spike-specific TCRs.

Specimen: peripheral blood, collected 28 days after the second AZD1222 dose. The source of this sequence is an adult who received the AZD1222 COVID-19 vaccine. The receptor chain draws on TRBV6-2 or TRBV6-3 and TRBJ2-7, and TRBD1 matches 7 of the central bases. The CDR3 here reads CASSYLPDRAPYEQYF. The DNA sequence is TGTGCCAGCAGTTATCTCCCTGACAGGGCCCCCTACGAGCAGTACTTC.